The rows below give T cell receptor beta chains drawn from one sample of a study of T cell changes during pregnancy in multiple sclerosis. TCRdb's copy holds only in-frame clones and misses some; the assay was immunoSEQ multiplex PCR. Of around 69,000 clones listed, approximately 92% are singletons. Material: peripheral blood, obtained in the first trimester of pregnancy. The receptors were gathered from a female donor with multiple sclerosis, enrolled in a pregnancy study. Each CDR3 is given without its conserved first and last residue. A D gene is named only where the DNA matches it firmly.

D: TRBD1
J: TRBJ1-3
V: TRBV5-5
CDR3: ASSTGGAGGNTIY

D: -
J: TRBJ2-2
V: TRBV9
CDR3: ASSPRLPNTGELF

D: TRBD1
J: TRBJ1-1
V: TRBV7-9
CDR3: ASSRRQGVVAF

D: -
J: TRBJ2-1
V: TRBV6-4
CDR3: ASSAVGGTVTYNEQF

D: TRBD1
J: TRBJ1-4
V: TRBV7-9
CDR3: ASSLVGQGHEKLF

D: TRBD1
J: TRBJ2-2
V: TRBV7-9
CDR3: ASRPGTANTGELF

D: -
J: TRBJ1-2
V: TRBV4-2
CDR3: ASSQVAGADGYT

D: -
J: TRBJ2-1
V: TRBV28
CDR3: ASSILQGSYNEQF

D: TRBD2
J: TRBJ2-3
V: TRBV5-4
CDR3: ASSEKAGPLGDTQY

D: TRBD1
J: TRBJ2-5
V: TRBV7-3
CDR3: ASSSPGQKTQETQY

D: TRBD2
J: TRBJ2-3
V: TRBV4-3
CDR3: ASSEKAGGPDTQY

D: -
J: TRBJ1-2
V: TRBV19
CDR3: ASGRGNGYT

D: -
J: TRBJ1-1
V: TRBV29-1
CDR3: SVVRGDTEAF

D: -
J: TRBJ1-1
V: TRBV9
CDR3: ASSATTGMTTEAF

D: TRBD1
J: TRBJ1-4
V: TRBV6-1
CDR3: ASSEGTGTNEKLF

D: -
J: TRBJ1-1
V: TRBV30
CDR3: AWIQTEAF

D: TRBD1
J: TRBJ1-4
V: TRBV5-6
CDR3: ASSSRDRGVSNEKLF

D: -
J: TRBJ1-2
V: TRBV5-1
CDR3: ASSPGGGNYGYT

D: -
J: TRBJ1-3
V: TRBV7-2
CDR3: ASSFGAAGNTIY

D: -
J: TRBJ1-2
V: TRBV2
CDR3: ASSNNPPGQT

D: TRBD2
J: TRBJ2-7
V: TRBV29-1
CDR3: SVEIAGGSVREQY

D: TRBD2
J: TRBJ2-1
V: TRBV29-1
CDR3: SVVPLIREGGGNEQF